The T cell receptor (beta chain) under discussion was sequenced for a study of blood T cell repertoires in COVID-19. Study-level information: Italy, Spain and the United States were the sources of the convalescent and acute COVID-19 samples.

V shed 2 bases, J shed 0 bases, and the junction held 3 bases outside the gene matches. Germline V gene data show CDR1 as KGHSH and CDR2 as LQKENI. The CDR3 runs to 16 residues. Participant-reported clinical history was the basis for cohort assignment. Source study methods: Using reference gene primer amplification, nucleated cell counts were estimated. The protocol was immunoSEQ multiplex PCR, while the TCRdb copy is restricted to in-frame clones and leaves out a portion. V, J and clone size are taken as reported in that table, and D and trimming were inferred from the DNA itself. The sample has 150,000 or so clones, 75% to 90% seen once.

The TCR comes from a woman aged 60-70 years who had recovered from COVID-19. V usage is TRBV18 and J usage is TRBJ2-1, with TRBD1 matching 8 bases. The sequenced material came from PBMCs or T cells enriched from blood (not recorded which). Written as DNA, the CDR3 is TGTGCCAGCTCACCAAGGACAGGGAGCTCCTACAATGAGCAGTTCTTC. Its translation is CASSPRTGSSYNEQFF.